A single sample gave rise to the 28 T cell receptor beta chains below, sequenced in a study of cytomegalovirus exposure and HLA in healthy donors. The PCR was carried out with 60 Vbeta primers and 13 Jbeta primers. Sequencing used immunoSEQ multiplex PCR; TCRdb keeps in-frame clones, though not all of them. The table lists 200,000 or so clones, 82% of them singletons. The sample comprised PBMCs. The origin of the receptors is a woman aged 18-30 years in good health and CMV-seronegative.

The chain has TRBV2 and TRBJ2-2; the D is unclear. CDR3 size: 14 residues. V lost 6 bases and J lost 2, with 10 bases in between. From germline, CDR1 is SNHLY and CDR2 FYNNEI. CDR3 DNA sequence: TGTGCCAGCAGACTCCACCAAAACACCGGGGAGCTGTTTTTT. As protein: CASRLHQNTGELFF.

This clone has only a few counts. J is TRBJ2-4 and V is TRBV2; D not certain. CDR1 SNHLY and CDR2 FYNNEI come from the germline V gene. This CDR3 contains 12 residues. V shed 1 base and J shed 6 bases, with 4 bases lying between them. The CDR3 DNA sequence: TGTGCCAGCAGTGAAGACAGAAACATTCAGTACTTC. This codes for CASSEDRNIQYF. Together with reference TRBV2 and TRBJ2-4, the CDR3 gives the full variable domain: EPEVTQTPSHQVTQMGQEVILRCVPISNHLYFYWYRQILGQKVEFLVSFYNNEISEKSEIFDDQFSVERPDGSNFTLKIRSTKLEDSAMYFCASSEDRNIQYFGAGTRLSVL.

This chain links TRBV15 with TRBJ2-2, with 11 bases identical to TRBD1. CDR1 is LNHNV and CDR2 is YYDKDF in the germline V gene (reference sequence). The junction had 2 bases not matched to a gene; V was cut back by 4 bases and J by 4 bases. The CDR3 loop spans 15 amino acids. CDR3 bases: TGTGCCACCAGCAAGGACAGGGGGCTCACCGGGGAGCTGTTTTTT. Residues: CATSKDRGLTGELFF.

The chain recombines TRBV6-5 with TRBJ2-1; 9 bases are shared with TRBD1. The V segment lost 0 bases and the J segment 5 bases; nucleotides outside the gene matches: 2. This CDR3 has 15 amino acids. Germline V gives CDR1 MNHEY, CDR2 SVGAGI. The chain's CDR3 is CASSYSGQGHNEQFF. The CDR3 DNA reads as TGTGCCAGCAGTTACTCGGGACAGGGCCACAATGAGCAGTTCTTC.

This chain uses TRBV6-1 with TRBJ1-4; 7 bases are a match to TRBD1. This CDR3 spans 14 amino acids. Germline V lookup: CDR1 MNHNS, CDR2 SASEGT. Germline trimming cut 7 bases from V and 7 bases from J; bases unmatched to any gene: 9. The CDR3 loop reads CASKTGTDGEKLFF. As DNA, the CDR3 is TGTGCCAGCAAGACCGGGACAGACGGTGAAAAACTGTTTTTT.

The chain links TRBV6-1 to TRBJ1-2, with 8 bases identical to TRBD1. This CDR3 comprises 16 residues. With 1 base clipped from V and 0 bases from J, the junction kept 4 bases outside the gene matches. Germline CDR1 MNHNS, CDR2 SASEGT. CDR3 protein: CASSEVPGGPNYGYTF. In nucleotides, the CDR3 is TGTGCCAGCAGTGAAGTTCCAGGGGGCCCTAACTATGGCTACACCTTC.

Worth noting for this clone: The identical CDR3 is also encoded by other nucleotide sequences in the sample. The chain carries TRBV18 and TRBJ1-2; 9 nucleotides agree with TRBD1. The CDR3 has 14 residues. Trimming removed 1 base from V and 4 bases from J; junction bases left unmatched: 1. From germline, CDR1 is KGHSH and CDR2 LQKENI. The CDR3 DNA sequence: TGTGCCAGCTCACCACGGGACAGGGTCTATGGCTACACCTTC. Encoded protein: CASSPRDRVYGYTF.

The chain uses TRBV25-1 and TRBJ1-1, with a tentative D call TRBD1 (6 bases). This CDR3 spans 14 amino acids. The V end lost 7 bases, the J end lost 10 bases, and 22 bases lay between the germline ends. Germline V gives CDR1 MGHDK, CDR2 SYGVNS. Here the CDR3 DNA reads TGTGCCAGCAAGGTGACAGGACTTGGGGGAAGAGCTTTCTTT. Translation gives CASKVTGLGGRAFF.

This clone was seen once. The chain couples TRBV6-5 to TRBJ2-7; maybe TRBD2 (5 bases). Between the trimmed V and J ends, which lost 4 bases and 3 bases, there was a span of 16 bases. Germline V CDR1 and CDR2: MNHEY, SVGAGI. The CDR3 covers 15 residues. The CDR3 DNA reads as TGTGCCAGCAGTTGGCGATCCCCGGGGTTCTACGAGCAGTACTTC. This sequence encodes CASSWRSPGFYEQYF.

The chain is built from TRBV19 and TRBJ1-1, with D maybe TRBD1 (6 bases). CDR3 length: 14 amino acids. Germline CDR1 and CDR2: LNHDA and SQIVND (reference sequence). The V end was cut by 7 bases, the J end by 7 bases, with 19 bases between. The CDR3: CASTRDTTRGEAFF. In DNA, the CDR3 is TGTGCCAGTACCCGGGACACAACTCGAGGTGAAGCTTTCTTT.

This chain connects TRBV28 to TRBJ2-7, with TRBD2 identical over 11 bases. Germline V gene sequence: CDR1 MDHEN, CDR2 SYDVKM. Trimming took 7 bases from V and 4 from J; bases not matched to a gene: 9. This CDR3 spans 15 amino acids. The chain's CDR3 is CASTITSGRPYEQYF. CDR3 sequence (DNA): TGTGCCAGCACTATAACTAGCGGGAGACCTTACGAGCAGTACTTC.

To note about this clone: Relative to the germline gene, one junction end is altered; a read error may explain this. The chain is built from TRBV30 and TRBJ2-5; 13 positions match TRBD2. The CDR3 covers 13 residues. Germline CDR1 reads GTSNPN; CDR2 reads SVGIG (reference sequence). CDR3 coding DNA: TGTGCCTGGAGTGTACTAGCGGGAGGGCCTTCGGACTTC. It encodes CAWSVLAGGPSDF. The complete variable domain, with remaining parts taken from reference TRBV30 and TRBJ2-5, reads SQTIHQWPATLVQPVGSPLSLECTVEGTSNPNLYWYRQAAGRGLQLLFYSVGIGQISSEVPQNLSASRPQDRQFILSSKKLLLSDSGFYLCAWSVLAGGPSDFGPGTRLLVL.

The CDR3 here is CASSEFRTDYNEQFF. The CDR3 DNA reads TGTGCCAGCAGTGAATTCCGGACAGACTACAATGAGCAGTTCTTC. The chain has TRBV2 and TRBJ2-1; the D gene is possibly TRBD1 (6 bases). V was pared by 2 bases and J by 3 bases, with 11 bases between. CDR1 is SNHLY and CDR2 is FYNNEI in the germline V gene. The CDR3 runs to 15 residues.

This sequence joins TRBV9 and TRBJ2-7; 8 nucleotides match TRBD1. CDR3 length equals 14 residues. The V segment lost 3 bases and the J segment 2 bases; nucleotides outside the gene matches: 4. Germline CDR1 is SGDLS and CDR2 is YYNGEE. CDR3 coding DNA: TGTGCCAGCAGCGCCCAGGGACAGGCCTACGAGCAGTACTTC. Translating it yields CASSAQGQAYEQYF.

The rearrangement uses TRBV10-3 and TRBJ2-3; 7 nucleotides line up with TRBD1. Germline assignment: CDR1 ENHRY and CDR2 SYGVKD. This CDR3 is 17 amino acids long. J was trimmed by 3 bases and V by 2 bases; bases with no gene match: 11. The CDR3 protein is CAISEPDKGAPTDTQYF. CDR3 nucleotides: TGTGCCATCAGTGAGCCGGATAAGGGGGCTCCAACAGATACGCAGTATTTT.

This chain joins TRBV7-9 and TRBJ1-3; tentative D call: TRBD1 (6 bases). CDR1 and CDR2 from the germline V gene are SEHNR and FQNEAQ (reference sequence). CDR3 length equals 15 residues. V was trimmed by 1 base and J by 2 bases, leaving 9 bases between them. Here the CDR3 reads CASSLGTATGNTIYF. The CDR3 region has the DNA TGTGCCAGCAGCTTAGGGACAGCTACTGGAAACACCATATATTTT.

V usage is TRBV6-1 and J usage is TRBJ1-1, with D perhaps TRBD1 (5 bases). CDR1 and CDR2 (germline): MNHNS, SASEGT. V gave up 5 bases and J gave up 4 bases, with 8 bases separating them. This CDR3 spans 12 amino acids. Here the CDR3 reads CASSQGITEAFF. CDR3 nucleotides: TGTGCCAGCAGTCAGGGAATCACTGAAGCTTTCTTT.

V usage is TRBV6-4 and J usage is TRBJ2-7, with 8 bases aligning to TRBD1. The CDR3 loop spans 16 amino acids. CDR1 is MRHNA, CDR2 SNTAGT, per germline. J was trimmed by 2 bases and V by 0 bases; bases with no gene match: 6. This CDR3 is CASSDSGGTGPYEQYF. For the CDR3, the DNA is TGTGCCAGCAGTGACTCAGGCGGGACAGGTCCCTACGAGCAGTACTTC.

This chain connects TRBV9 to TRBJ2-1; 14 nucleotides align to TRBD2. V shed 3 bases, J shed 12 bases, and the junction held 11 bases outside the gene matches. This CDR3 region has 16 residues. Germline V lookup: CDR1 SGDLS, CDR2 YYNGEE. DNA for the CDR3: TGTGCCAGCAGCGGTACGACTAGCGGGGGGGGCTTTGTGCAGTTCTTC. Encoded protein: CASSGTTSGGGFVQFF.

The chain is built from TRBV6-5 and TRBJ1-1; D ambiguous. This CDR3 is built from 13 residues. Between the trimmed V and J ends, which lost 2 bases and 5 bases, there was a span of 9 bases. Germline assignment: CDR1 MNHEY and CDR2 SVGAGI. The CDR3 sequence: CASSYGLATEAFF. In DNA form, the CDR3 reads TGTGCCAGCAGTTACGGCCTAGCGACTGAAGCTTTCTTT.

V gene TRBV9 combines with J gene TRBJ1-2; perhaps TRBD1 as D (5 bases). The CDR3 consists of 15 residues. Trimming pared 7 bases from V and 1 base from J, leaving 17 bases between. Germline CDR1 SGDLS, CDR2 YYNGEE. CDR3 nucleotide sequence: TGTGCCAGCCGGGGGGTACGGCAGAATAACTATGGCTACACCTTC. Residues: CASRGVRQNNYGYTF.

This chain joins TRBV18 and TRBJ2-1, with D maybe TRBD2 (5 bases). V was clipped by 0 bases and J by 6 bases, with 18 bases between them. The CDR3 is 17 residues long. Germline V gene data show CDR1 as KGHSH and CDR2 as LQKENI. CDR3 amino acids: CASSPPLAQDPSNEQFF. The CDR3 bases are TGTGCCAGCTCACCACCGCTAGCTCAAGATCCCTCCAATGAGCAGTTCTTC.

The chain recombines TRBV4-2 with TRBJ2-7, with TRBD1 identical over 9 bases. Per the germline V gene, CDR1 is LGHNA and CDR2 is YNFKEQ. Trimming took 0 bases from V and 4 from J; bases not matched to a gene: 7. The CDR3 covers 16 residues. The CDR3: CASSQERTGAYYEQYF. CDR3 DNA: TGTGCCAGCAGCCAAGAGCGGACAGGGGCTTATTACGAGCAGTACTTC.

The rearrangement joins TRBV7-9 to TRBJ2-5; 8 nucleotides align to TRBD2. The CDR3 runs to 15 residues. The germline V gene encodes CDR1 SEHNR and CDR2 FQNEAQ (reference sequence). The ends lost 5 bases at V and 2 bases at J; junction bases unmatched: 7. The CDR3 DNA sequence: TGTGCCAGCAGCATGCGGGGGGCCAGTCAAGAGACCCAGTACTTC. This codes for CASSMRGASQETQYF.

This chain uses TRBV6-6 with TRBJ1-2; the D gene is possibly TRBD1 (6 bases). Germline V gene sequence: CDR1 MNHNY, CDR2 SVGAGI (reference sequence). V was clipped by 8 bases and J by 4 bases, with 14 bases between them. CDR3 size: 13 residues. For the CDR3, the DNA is TGTGCCAGCTATCAAGGACAGCTCTATGGCTACACCTTC. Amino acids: CASYQGQLYGYTF.

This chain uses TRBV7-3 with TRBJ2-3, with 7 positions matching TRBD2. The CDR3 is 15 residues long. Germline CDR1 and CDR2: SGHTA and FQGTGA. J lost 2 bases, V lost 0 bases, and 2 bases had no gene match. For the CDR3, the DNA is TGTGCCAGCAGCTTAACGGCGGGGGACACAGATACGCAGTATTTT. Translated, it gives CASSLTAGDTDTQYF. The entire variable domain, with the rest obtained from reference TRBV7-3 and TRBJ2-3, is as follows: GAGVSQTPSNKVTEKGKYVELRCDPISGHTALYWYRQSLGQGPEFLIYFQGTGAADDSGLPNDRFFAVRPEGSVSTLKIQRTERGDSAVYLCASSLTAGDTDTQYFGPGTRLTVL.

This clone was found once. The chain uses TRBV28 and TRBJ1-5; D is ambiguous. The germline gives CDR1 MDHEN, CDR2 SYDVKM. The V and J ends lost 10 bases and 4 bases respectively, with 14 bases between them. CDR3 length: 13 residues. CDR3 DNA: TGTGCCACCAAACTTACGCCTAATCAGCCCCAGCATTTT. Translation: CATKLTPNQPQHF.

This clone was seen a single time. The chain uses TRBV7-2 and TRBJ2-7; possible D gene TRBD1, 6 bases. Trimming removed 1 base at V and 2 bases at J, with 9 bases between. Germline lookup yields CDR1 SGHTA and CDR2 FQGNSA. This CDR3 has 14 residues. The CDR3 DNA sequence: TGTGCCAGCAGCTTAGTCACAGGGACCTACGAGCAGTACTTC. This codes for CASSLVTGTYEQYF.